The 30 T cell receptor beta chains given below trace back to one sample, sequenced in a study of tumor-infiltrating lymphocytes in primary liver carcinoma. From approximately 490 ng total RNA, TCR beta cDNA was generated with a primer in the constant region. Researchers made the TCR beta libraries by running three nested multiplex PCR rounds with slightly modified ARM-PCR. TRBV1-TRBV30 forward primers paired with a C-beta reverse primer were used in the first two PCR rounds, which ran roughly 11 cycles each. One entry per CDR3 protein results from TCRdb running MiXCR on the multiplex PCR reads. The table shows about 180,000 distinct CDR3 sequences, with 50% to 75% occurring only once. Unsorted whole blood yielded blood RNA, and germline DNA was extracted as well. Specimen: peripheral blood. The receptors originated from a man between 40 and 49 years old with primary liver carcinoma and hepatitis B virus infection.

This clonotype was detected many times. The V and J genes are TRBV29-1 and TRBJ2-7; a weak D match, TRBD1 (6 bases). This CDR3 comprises 13 residues. Germline V gene sequence: CDR1 SQVTM, CDR2 ANQGSEA. Between the trimmed V and J ends, which lost 3 bases and 2 bases, there was a span of 11 bases. This CDR3 reads CSVDGEGAYEQYF. The CDR3, as DNA: TGCAGCGTTGATGGCGAGGGGGCCTACGAGCAGTACTTC.

As concerns this clonotype: A much larger clonotype is one base distant, so this may be a read error. This chain uses TRBV29-1 with TRBJ2-1; a weak D match, TRBD2 (6 bases). V was shortened by 5 bases and J by 9 bases, with 29 bases between the two germline ends. Germline CDR1 and CDR2: SQVTM and ANQGSEA. The CDR3 contains 17 residues. In DNA, the CDR3 is TGCAGCGTTCCGTCATATAGCAGGAGGGCATTTCCCAGTGAGCAGTTCTTC. It encodes CSVPSYSRRAFPSEQFF.

The chain recombines TRBV19 with TRBJ1-1; no clear D gene. The CDR3 has 14 residues. Germline V lookup: CDR1 LNHDA, CDR2 SQIVND (reference sequence). Trimming pared 5 bases from V and 1 base from J, leaving 11 bases between. CDR3 nucleotides: TGTGCCAGTAGTGCCACGTTAGGGAACACTGAAGCTTTCTTT. It yields the protein CASSATLGNTEAFF.

With respect to this clonotype: A read error may be the cause here, since a much bigger clone is one base away. The V and J genes are TRBV29-1 and TRBJ2-1; 10 bases are a match to TRBD2. The V gene's germline CDR1 is SQVTM and CDR2 ANQGSEA. The CDR3 is 18 residues long. CDR3 in DNA: TGCAGCGTTGAAGGGGGGTCTAGCGGGGGACCCTTTGTCAATGAGCATTTCTTC. This gives the protein CSVEGGSSGGPFVNEHFF.

V gene TRBV6-6 combines with J gene TRBJ2-5; 13 bases fit TRBD2. Germline V gives CDR1 MNHNY, CDR2 SVGAGI (reference sequence). CDR3 length equals 17 residues. V was pared by 6 bases and J by 7 bases, with 14 bases of the junction left unmatched. The CDR3 is CASRPILAGGPGMTQYF. The CDR3, as DNA: TGTGCCAGCAGACCCATACTAGCGGGAGGGCCCGGAATGACCCAGTACTTC.

This clonotype turned up a few times. V and J are TRBV4-2 and TRBJ1-1; 7 bases match TRBD1. This CDR3 spans 15 amino acids. After removal of 7 bases from V and 1 base from J, the junction contained 9 bases not matched to a gene. CDR1 and CDR2 (germline): LGHNA, YNFKEQ. CDR3 region: CASTRWDSKNTEAFF. The CDR3 region has the DNA TGTGCCAGCACCCGATGGGACAGCAAGAACACTGAAGCTTTCTTT.

Regarding this clonotype: The junction departs from germline at one end; a sequencing error may be responsible. This sequence joins TRBV6-2 or TRBV6-3 and TRBJ2-1, with 10 bases fitting TRBD2. CDR1 and CDR2 (germline): MNHEY, SVGEGT. This CDR3 spans 14 amino acids. In DNA, the CDR3 is TGTGCCAGCAGAGATTCACTAGCGGGATGGAAGGCCCTCTTC. Translated, it gives CASRDSLAGWKALF.

This clonotype was observed a few times. The chain recombines TRBV7-9 with TRBJ1-1; TRBD1 agrees at 7 bases. This CDR3 spans 13 amino acids. V shed 6 bases and J 3 bases; nucleotides not matched to a gene: 4. Germline CDR1 is SEHNR and CDR2 is FQNEAQ (reference sequence). The CDR3 DNA reads TGTGCCAGCAGTTCTCAGGGGGACACTGAAGCTTTCTTT. It codes for CASSSQGDTEAFF. The variable domain in full, with the rest retrieved from reference TRBV7-9 and TRBJ1-1, is DTGVSQNPRHKITKRGQNVTFRCDPISEHNRLYWYRQTLGQGPEFLTYFQNEAQLEKSRLLSDRFSAERPKGSFSTLEIQRTEQGDSAMYLCASSSQGDTEAFFGQGTRLTVV.

This chain joins TRBV10-2 and TRBJ2-1; D call uncertain. Trimming removed 2 bases from V and 7 bases from J, with 6 bases in between. The CDR3 covers 12 residues. Germline CDR1 is WSHSY and CDR2 is SAAADI. The CDR3 region is CASSEQGNEQFF. As DNA, the CDR3 is TGCGCCAGCAGTGAGCAAGGGAATGAGCAGTTCTTC.

This clonotype showed up just a few times. This may be a read error, as it is one base from a much larger clone. This chain uses TRBV6-1 with TRBJ2-3, with no clear D. CDR1 is MNHNS, CDR2 SASEGT, per germline. CDR3 size: 11 residues. Between the trimmed V and J ends, which lost 5 bases and 4 bases, there was a span of 4 bases. The DNA for the CDR3 is TGTGCCAGCAGTCCTCCAGATACGCAGTATTTT. Translating gives CASSPPDTQYF.

The genes are TRBV6-5 and TRBJ2-3; 8 nucleotides agree with TRBD2. This CDR3 contains 16 residues. Germline-derived CDR1 and CDR2 are MNHEY and SVGAGI. V was clipped by 10 bases and J by 1 base; unmatched bases: 13. The CDR3 sequence: CATKDLGTRGTDTQYF. The CDR3 region has the DNA TGTGCCACCAAAGATTTGGGGACTAGGGGCACAGATACGCAGTATTTT.

This chain connects TRBV6-1 to TRBJ1-6; no definite D call. Trimming removed 5 bases at V and 0 bases at J, with 14 bases between. Germline-derived CDR1 and CDR2 are MNHNS and SASEGT. This CDR3 spans 17 amino acids. The CDR3: CASSPAGRSSYNSPLHF. CDR3 DNA sequence: TGTGCCAGCAGTCCGGCAGGAAGGAGCTCCTATAATTCACCCCTCCACTTT.

V gene TRBV4-1 combines with J gene TRBJ1-6, with 7 bases fitting TRBD1. In germline, CDR1 is MGHRA, CDR2 YSYEKL. The CDR3 has 18 amino acids. After removal of 1 base from V and 5 bases from J, the junction contained 11 bases not matched to a gene. The CDR3 bases are TGCGCCAGCAGCCAAGGAAGACTGGGACAGCTCAATAATTCACCCCTCCACTTT. Protein product: CASSQGRLGQLNNSPLHF.

The gene calls are TRBV7-9 and TRBJ1-6; maybe TRBD1 (5 bases). The V end was cut by 7 bases, the J end by 8 bases, with 21 bases between. The CDR3 totals 16 residues. From germline, CDR1 is SEHNR and CDR2 FQNEAQ (reference sequence). CDR3 DNA sequence: TGTGCCAGCACCCACCAAGCGAGGGGTTCGGATTCACCCCTCCACTTT. It yields the protein CASTHQARGSDSPLHF.

This clonotype has a handful of counts. The chain employs TRBV24-1 and TRBJ2-3, with 7 bases fitting TRBD2. The CDR3 runs 15 residues. The germline gives CDR1 KGHDR, CDR2 SFDVKD. The V segment lost 5 bases and the J segment 5 bases; nucleotides outside the gene matches: 9. The CDR3, as DNA: TGTGCCACCAGTGCCAACCGGGACTACGAAGATACGCAGTATTTT. Protein sequence: CATSANRDYEDTQYF.

This clonotype was seen only a few times. The chain joins TRBV4-1 to TRBJ2-2; TRBD1 matches at 7 bases. The CDR3 is 14 amino acids. Per germline, CDR1 MGHRA and CDR2 YSYEKL. J gave up 4 bases and V 3 bases, and 2 bases lay outside the gene matches. The DNA for the CDR3 is TGCGCCAGCAGCCACCGGACAGGCACCGGGGAGCTGTTTTTT. This sequence encodes CASSHRTGTGELFF.

The chain is built from TRBV6-5 and TRBJ2-5; D could derive from TRBD1 or TRBD2 (6 bases each). This CDR3 is built from 15 residues. Trimming took 2 bases from V and 6 from J, leaving 16 bases between them. Germline CDR1 reads MNHEY; CDR2 reads SVGAGI. CDR3: CASSYVDRGGQTQYF. CDR3 nucleotides: TGTGCCAGCAGTTACGTGGACAGAGGAGGGCAGACCCAGTACTTC.

About this clonotype itself: This may stem from a read error, because a much larger clone lies one nucleotide away. Without the conserved terminal phenylalanine or tryptophan, this CDR3 likely stems from a read error. This chain connects TRBV11-2 to TRBJ2-7; weak D call: TRBD2 (5 bases). Trimming removed 11 bases from V and 0 bases from J, with 17 bases in between. This CDR3 contains 14 residues. From germline, CDR1 is SGHAT and CDR2 FQNNGV. The CDR3 protein is CASSAGQSSYEQYY. As DNA, the CDR3 is TGTGCCTCCTCCGCGGGTCAGAGCTCCTACGAGCAGTACTAC.

The chain joins TRBV7-8 to TRBJ2-5; 10 bases line up with TRBD1. The CDR3 extends over 14 amino acids. The V gene's germline CDR1 is SGHVS and CDR2 FQNEAQ. V gave up 5 bases and J gave up 4 bases; unmatched junction bases: 4. The CDR3: CASSPDRGRETQYF. DNA of the CDR3: TGTGCCAGCAGCCCTGACAGGGGGCGAGAGACCCAGTACTTC.

Ten or more counts support this clonotype. The chain links TRBV5-4 to TRBJ2-1; 7 bases are a match to TRBD1. Trimming took 5 bases from V and 0 from J; bases not matched to a gene: 2. This CDR3 has 14 amino acids. Per the germline V gene, CDR1 is SGHNT and CDR2 is YYREEE (reference sequence). In DNA form, the CDR3 reads TGTGCCAGCAGAGGGGGCAGCTCCTACAATGAGCAGTTCTTC. It is translated as CASRGGSSYNEQFF.

The V and J genes are TRBV10-3 and TRBJ2-7; 9 nucleotides line up with TRBD2. The CDR3 spans 17 residues. Germline CDR1 is ENHRY and CDR2 is SYGVKD. The junction had 15 bases not matched to a gene; V was cut back by 7 bases and J by 2 bases. The CDR3 reads CAITATREGTSTYEQYF. Written as DNA, the CDR3 is TGTGCCATCACCGCAACCCGGGAAGGGACTAGCACCTACGAGCAGTACTTC.

A word on this clonotype: A much bigger clone sits one base away, suggesting this may be a read error. The rearrangement joins TRBV11-2 to TRBJ2-7; D gene uncertain. There are 14 residues in the CDR3. CDR1 SGHAT and CDR2 FQNNGV come from the germline V gene. V lost 7 bases and J lost 3, with 16 bases in between. CDR3 DNA: TGTGCCAGCAACGCCCTTGGCGTATGCTACGAGCAGTACTTC. Encoded protein: CASNALGVCYEQYF.

The chain's CDR3 is CASSSDRLGNEQYF. DNA for the CDR3: TGTGCCAGCAGCTCCGACAGGTTGGGCAACGAGCAGTACTTC. This chain connects TRBV7-8 to TRBJ2-7, with a possible D match to TRBD1 (6 bases). The germline V gene has CDR1 SGHVS and CDR2 FQNEAQ. V was cut by 4 bases and J by 5 bases, with 15 bases left in between. CDR3 size: 14 residues. The full variable domain, rest sourced from reference TRBV7-8 and TRBJ2-7, is GAGVSQSPRYKVAKRGQDVALRCDPISGHVSLFWYQQALGQGPEFLTYFQNEAQLDKSGLPSDRFFAERPEGSVSTLKIQRTQQEDSAVYLCASSSDRLGNEQYFGPGTRLTVT.

Details on this clonotype: It may be a read error: a sequence one base away is much more abundant. The chain couples TRBV29-1 to TRBJ2-1; 12 nucleotides align to TRBD2. The CDR3 loop spans 14 amino acids. From germline, CDR1 is SQVTM and CDR2 ANQGSEA. The CDR3 region is CSVHTSLAGGEQLF. The CDR3 DNA follows: TGCAGCGTTCACACCTCTCTAGCGGGAGGGGAGCAGCTCTTC.

This clonotype turned up a few times. A read error may be the cause here, since a much bigger clone is one base away. The chain uses TRBV11-2 and TRBJ2-5; D is ambiguous. The CDR3 contains 13 residues. Germline CDR1 is SGHAT and CDR2 is FQNNGV. Here the CDR3 reads CAGSLVYQETQYF. As DNA, the CDR3 is TGTGCCGGCAGCTTAGTTTACCAAGAGACCCAGTACTTC.

The V gene is TRBV29-1, the J gene TRBJ2-7; 8 positions match TRBD1. The V segment lost 4 bases and the J segment 2 bases; nucleotides outside the gene matches: 4. CDR1 and CDR2 (germline): SQVTM, ANQGSEA. The CDR3 has 13 amino acids. CDR3 amino acids: CSVAQGGTYEQYF. The CDR3 bases are TGCAGCGTTGCACAGGGGGGAACCTACGAGCAGTACTTC.

This rearrangement joins TRBV11-2 to TRBJ2-5; tentatively, D is TRBD2 (5 bases). Trimming removed 2 bases at V and 4 bases at J, with 11 bases between. The CDR3 has 14 amino acids. Germline assignment: CDR1 SGHAT and CDR2 FQNNGV. CDR3 nucleotide sequence: TGTGCCAGCAGCTTACAGATAGCGCGAGAGACCCAGTACTTC. It translates to CASSLQIARETQYF. Full variable domain (outside the CDR3, taken from reference TRBV11-2 and TRBJ2-5): EAGVAQSPRYKIIEKRQSVAFWCNPISGHATLYWYQQILGQGPKLLIQFQNNGVVDDSQLPKDRFSAERLKGVDSTLKIQPAKLEDSAVYLCASSLQIARETQYFGPGTRLLVL.

This clonotype was detected many times. The chain joins TRBV11-2 to TRBJ1-5, with 9 positions matching TRBD1. V was clipped by 1 base and J by 8 bases; unmatched bases: 3. The CDR3 has 14 amino acids. In germline, CDR1 is SGHAT, CDR2 FQNNGV. The CDR3: CASSLVQGAEPQHF. DNA for the CDR3: TGTGCCAGCAGCTTAGTACAGGGGGCTGAGCCCCAGCATTTT.

This clonotype was observed at least ten times. The chain recombines TRBV11-2 with TRBJ2-5, with D uncertain. The CDR3 consists of 13 residues. V lost 1 base to trimming and J lost 5 bases, with 8 bases between them. Germline V gene lookup returns CDR1 SGHAT and CDR2 FQNNGV. In DNA form, the CDR3 reads TGTGCCAGCAGCTTAGTGGCACAGGAGACCCAGTACTTC. It encodes CASSLVAQETQYF.

V gene TRBV11-2 combines with J gene TRBJ1-4; maybe TRBD1 (5 bases). CDR1 and CDR2 from the germline V gene are SGHAT and FQNNGV. The ends were cut back, 1 base at V and 11 bases at J, with 17 bases in the middle. The CDR3 has 15 residues. CDR3 protein: CASSLGQGDDEKLFF. The DNA for the CDR3 is TGTGCCAGCAGCTTAGGGCAGGGTGATGACGAGAAACTGTTTTTT.